Listed here is a single T cell receptor beta chain. This specimen belongs to a study of T cell changes during pregnancy in multiple sclerosis. Libraries were prepared by immunoSEQ multiplex PCR; TCRdb keeps only in-frame clonotypes and omits some of them. In the table there are 35,000 to 45,000 clones, more than 80% of which are singletons. This TCR was recovered from a female donor with multiple sclerosis, enrolled in a pregnancy study. This specimen consisted of peripheral blood, obtained before pregnancy.

DNA of the CDR3: TGCAGCGTTGGTGGAGGCTCTGGAAACACCATATATTTT. It codes for CSVGGGSGNTIYF. J is TRBJ1-3 and V is TRBV29-1; D is unresolved. From germline, CDR1 is SQVTM and CDR2 ANQGSEA. The CDR3 extends over 13 amino acids. V was trimmed by 4 bases and J by 0 bases, leaving 7 bases between them.